What follows describes a single TCR beta chain. The antigen remains unidentified. The data were taken from a study of monozygotic twins with inflammatory bowel disease. Whole-study results and caveats: Differing immunosuppressive treatments may have added variability to patient repertoires. The analysis failed to separate different T cell subtypes.

TCRdb reprocessed the 5' RACE reads and keeps a single row for each CDR3 protein, giving no DNA. The sample holds some 170,000 distinct CDR3 sequences. This CDR3 region has 14 residues. Germline loops: CDR1 KGHSH, CDR2 LQKENI. This chain joins TRBV18 and TRBJ1-3. This TCR was sampled from a human donor with ulcerative colitis or Crohn's disease, or a healthy co-twin of an affected twin (not recorded which). Sequenced sample: blood. CDR3 protein: CASSPPTVGNTIYF.